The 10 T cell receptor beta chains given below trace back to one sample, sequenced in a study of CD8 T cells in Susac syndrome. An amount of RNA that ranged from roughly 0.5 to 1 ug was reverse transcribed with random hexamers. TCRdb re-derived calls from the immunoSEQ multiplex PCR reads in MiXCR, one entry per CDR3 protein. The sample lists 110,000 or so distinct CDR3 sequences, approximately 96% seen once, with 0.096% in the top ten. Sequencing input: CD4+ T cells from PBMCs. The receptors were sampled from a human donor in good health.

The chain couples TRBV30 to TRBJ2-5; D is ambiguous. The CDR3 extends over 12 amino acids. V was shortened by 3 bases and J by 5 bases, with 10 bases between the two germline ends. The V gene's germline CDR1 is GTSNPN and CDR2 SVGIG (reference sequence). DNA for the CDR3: TGTGCCTGGAGCCCGACACGGGAGACCCAGTACTTC. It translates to CAWSPTRETQYF.

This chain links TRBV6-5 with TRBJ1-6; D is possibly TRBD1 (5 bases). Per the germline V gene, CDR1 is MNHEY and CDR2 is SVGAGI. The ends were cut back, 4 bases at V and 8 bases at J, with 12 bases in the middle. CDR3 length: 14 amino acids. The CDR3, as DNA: TGTGCCAGCAGTTCGGGGGGTCCCTATTCACCCCTCCACTTT. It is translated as CASSSGGPYSPLHF.

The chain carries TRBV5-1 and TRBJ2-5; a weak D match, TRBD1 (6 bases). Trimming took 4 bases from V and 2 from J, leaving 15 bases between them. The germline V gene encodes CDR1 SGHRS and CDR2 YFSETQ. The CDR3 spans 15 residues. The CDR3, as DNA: TGCGCCAGCAGCCTGGGGGCCGCCGGGCAAGAGACCCAGTACTTC. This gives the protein CASSLGAAGQETQYF. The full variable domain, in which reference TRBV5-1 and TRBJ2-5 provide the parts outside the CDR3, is KAGVTQTPRYLIKTRGQQVTLSCSPISGHRSVSWYQQTPGQGLQFLFEYFSETQRNKGNFPGRFSGRQFSNSRSEMNVSTLELGDSALYLCASSLGAAGQETQYFGPGTRLLVL.

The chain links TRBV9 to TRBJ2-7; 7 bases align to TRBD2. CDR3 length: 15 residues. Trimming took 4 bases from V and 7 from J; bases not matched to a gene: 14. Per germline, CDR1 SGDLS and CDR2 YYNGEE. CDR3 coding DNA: TGTGCCAGCAGCCCTGAAGGTACTAGCGCGGGTGAGCAGTACTTC. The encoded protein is CASSPEGTSAGEQYF.

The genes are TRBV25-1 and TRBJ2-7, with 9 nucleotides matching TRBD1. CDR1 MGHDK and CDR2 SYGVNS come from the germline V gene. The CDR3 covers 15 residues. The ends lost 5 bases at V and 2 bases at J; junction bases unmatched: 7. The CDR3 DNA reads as TGTGCCAGCAGTTGGACAGGACAGGGGACCTACGAGCAGTACTTC. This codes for CASSWTGQGTYEQYF.

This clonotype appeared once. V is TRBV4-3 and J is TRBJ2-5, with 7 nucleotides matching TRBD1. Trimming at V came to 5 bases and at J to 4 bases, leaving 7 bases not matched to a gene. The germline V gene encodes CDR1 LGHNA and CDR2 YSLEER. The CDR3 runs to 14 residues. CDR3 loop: CASSFRQGAETQYF. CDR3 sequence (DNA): TGCGCCAGCAGCTTTCGACAGGGCGCAGAGACCCAGTACTTC.

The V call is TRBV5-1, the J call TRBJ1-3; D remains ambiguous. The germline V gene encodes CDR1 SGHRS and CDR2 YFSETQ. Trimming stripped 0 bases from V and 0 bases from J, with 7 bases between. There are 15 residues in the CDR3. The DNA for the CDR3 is TGCGCCAGCAGCTTGGGGGTCCCCTCTGGAAACACCATATATTTT. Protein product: CASSLGVPSGNTIYF.

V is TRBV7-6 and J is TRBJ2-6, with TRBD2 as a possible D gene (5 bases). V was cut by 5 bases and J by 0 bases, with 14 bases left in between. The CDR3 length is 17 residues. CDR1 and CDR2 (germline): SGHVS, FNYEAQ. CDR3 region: CASSPTRTGSGANVLTF. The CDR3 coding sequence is TGTGCCAGCAGCCCAACGCGGACTGGCTCTGGGGCCAACGTCCTGACTTTC.

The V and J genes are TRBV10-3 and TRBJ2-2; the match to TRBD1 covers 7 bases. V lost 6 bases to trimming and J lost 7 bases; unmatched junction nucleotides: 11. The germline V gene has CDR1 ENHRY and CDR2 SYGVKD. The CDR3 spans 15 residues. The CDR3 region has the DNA TGTGCCATCAGCCCCGGACAGGCTGAAGGCGGGGAGCTGTTTTTT. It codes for CAISPGQAEGGELFF.

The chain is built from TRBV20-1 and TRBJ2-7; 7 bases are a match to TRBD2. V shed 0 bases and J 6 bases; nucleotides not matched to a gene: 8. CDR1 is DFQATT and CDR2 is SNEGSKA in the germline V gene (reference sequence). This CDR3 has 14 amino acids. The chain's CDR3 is CSARDPRDYSEQYF. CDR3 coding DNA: TGCAGTGCTAGAGATCCCCGGGACTATTCCGAGCAGTACTTC.